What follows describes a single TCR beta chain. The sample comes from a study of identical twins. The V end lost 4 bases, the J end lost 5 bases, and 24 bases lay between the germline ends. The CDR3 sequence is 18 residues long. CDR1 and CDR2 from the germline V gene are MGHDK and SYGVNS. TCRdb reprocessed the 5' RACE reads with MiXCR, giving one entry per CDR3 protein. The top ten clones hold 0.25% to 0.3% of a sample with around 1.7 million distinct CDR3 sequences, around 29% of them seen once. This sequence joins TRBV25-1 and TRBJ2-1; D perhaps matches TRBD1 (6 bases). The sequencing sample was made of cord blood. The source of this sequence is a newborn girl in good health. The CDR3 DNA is TGTGCCAGCAGTGGCCCGCCGTCGAGGGCAGGGGCGGACAATGAGCAGTTCTTC. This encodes CASSGPPSRAGADNEQFF.